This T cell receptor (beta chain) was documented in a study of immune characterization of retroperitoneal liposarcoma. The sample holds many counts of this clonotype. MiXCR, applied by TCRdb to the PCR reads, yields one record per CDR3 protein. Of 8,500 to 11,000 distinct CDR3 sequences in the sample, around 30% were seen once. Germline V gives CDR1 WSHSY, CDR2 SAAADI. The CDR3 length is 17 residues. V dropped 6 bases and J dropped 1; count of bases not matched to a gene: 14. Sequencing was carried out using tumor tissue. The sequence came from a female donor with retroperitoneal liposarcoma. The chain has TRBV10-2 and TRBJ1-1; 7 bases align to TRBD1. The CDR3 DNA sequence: TGCGCCAGCAGCGCGGGACAGCAAGTTACCACGAACACTGAAGCTTTCTTT. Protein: CASSAGQQVTTNTEAFF.